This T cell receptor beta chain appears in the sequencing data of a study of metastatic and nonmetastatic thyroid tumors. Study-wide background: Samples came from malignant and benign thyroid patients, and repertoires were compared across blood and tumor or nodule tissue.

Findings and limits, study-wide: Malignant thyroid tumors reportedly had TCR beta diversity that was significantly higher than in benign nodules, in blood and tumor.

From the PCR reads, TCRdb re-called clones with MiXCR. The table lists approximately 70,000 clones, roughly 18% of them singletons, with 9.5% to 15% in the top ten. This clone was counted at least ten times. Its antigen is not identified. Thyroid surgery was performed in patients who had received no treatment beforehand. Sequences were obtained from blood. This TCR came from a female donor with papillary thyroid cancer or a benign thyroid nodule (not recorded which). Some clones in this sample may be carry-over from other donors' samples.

The CDR3 here is CASSPDIAGNTIYF. The CDR3 coding sequence is TGTGCCAGCAGCCCCGATATAGCTGGAAACACCATATATTTT. The genes are TRBV7-9 and TRBJ1-3; D unresolved. Germline lookup yields CDR1 SEHNR and CDR2 FQNEAQ (reference sequence). The length of the CDR3 is 14 residues. Trimming cost V 5 bases and J 2 bases, with 10 bases left between them. The full variable domain, its missing parts supplied by reference TRBV7-9 and TRBJ1-3, is DTGVSQNPRHKITKRGQNVTFRCDPISEHNRLYWYRQTLGQGPEFLTYFQNEAQLEKSRLLSDRFSAERPKGSFSTLEIQRTEQGDSAMYLCASSPDIAGNTIYFGEGSWLTVV.